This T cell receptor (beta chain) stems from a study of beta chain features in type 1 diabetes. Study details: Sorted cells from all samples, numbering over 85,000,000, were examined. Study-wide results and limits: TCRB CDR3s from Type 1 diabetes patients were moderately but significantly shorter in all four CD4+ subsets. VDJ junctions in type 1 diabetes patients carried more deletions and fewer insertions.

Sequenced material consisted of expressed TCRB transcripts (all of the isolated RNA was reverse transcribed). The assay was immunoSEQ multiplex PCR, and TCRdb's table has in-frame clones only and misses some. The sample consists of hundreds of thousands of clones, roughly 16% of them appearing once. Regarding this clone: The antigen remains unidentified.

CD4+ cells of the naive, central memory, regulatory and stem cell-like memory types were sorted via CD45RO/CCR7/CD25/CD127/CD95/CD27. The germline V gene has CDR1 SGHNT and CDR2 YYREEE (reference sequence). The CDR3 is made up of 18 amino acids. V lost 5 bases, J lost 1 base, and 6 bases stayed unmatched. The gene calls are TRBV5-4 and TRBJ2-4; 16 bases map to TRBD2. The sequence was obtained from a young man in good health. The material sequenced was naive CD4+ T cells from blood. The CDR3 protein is CASRIGTSGREAKNIQYF. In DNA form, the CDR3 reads TGTGCCAGCAGAATCGGGACTAGCGGGAGGGAGGCCAAAAACATTCAGTACTTC.